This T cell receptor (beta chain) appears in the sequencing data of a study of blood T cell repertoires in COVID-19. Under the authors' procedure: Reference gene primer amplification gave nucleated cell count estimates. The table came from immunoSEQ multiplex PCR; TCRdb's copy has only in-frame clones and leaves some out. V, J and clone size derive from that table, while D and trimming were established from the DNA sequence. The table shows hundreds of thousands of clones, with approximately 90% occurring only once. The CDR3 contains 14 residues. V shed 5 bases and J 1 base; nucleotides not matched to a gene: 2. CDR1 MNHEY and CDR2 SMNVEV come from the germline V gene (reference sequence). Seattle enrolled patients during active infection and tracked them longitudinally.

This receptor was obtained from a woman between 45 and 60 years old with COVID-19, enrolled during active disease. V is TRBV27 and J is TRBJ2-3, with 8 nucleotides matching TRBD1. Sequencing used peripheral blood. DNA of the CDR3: TGTGCCAGCAGTCAGGACAGGGGCACAGATACGCAGTATTTT. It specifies CASSQDRGTDTQYF.